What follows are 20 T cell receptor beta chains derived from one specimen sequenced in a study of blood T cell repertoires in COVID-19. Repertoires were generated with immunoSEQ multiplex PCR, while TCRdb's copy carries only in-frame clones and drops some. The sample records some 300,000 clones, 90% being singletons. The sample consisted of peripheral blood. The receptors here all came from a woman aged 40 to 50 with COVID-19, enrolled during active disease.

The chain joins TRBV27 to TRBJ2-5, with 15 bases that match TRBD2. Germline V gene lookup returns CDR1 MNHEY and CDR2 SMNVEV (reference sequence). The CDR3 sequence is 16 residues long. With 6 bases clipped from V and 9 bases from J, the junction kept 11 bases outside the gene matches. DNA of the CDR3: TGTGCCAGCAGGCCCCCGGGACTAGCGGGGGGTACGGCCCAGTACTTC. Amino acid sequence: CASRPPGLAGGTAQYF.

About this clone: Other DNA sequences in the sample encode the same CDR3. The CDR3 reads CASSPTGYEQYF. In DNA, the CDR3 is TGTGCCAGCAGTCCGACAGGGTACGAGCAGTACTTC. The J gene is TRBJ2-7, the V gene TRBV11-2; 7 nucleotides agree with TRBD1. This CDR3 is built from 12 residues. V was clipped by 6 bases and J by 4 bases; unmatched bases: 3. Germline CDR1 is SGHAT and CDR2 is FQNNGV.

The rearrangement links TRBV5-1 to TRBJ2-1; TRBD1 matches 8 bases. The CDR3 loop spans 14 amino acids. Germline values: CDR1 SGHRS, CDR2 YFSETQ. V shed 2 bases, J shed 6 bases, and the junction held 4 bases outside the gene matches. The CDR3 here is CASSFSQGANEQFF. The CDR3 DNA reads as TGCGCCAGCAGCTTCTCTCAGGGGGCCAATGAGCAGTTCTTC.

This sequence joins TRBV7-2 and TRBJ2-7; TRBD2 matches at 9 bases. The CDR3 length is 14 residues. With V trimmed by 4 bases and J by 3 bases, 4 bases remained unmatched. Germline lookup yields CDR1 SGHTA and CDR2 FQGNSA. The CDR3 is CASSSGTSYYEQYF. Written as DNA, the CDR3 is TGTGCCAGCAGCTCCGGGACTAGCTACTACGAGCAGTACTTC.

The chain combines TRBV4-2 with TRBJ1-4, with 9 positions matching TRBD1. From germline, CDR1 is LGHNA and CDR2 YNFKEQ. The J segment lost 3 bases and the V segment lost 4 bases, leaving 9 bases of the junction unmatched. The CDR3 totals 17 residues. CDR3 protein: CASSPGGQGAANEKLFF. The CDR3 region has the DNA TGTGCCAGCAGCCCCGGGGGACAGGGCGCGGCTAATGAAAAACTGTTTTTT.

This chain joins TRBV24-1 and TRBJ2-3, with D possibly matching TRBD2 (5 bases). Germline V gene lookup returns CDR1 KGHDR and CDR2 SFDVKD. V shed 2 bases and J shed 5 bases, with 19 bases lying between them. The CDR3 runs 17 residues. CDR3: CATSDSDPGLAGDTQYF. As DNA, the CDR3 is TGTGCCACCAGTGATTCCGATCCTGGACTCGCAGGAGATACGCAGTATTTT.

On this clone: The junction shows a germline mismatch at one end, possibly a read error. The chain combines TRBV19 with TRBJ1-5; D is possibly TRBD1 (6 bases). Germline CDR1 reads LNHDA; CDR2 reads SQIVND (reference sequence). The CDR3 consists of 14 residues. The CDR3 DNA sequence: TGTGCCAGTAGTATAGATAGGGGGAATCAGCTCCAGCATTTT. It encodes CASSIDRGNQLQHF.

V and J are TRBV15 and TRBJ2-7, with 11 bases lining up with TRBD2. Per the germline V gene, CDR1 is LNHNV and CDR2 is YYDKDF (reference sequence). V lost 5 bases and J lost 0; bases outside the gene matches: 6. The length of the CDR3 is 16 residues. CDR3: CATSGLAGGSSYEQYF. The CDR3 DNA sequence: TGTGCCACCAGCGGGTTAGCGGGAGGGAGCTCCTACGAGCAGTACTTC.

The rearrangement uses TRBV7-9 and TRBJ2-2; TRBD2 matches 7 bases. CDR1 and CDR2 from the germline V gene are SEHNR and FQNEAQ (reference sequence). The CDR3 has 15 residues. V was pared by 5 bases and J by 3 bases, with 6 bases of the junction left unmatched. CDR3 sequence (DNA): TGTGCCAGCAGCCGACTAGCCCTTGACACCGGGGAGCTGTTTTTT. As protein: CASSRLALDTGELFF.

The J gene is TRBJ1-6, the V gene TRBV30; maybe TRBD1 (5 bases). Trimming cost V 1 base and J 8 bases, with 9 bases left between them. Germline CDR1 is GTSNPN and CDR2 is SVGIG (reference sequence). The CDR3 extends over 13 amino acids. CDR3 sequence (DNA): TGTGCCTGGAGTGACGGGACTTATTCACCCCTCCACTTT. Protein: CAWSDGTYSPLHF.

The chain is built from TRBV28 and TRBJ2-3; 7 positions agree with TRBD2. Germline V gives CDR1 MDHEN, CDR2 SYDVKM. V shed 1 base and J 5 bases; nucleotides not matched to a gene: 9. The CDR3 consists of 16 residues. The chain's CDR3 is CASSLSSGGGQDTQYF. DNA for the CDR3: TGTGCCAGCAGTTTATCGTCCGGCGGGGGTCAAGATACGCAGTATTTT.

In nucleotides, the CDR3 is TGTGCCATCAGTGACGGACTTAACAATGAGCAGTTCTTC. It is translated as CAISDGLNNEQFF. The V and J genes are TRBV10-3 and TRBJ2-1; tentative D call: TRBD2 (5 bases). CDR3 length equals 13 residues. Germline V gives CDR1 ENHRY, CDR2 SYGVKD. The V gene lost 3 bases and the J gene lost 5 bases, with 8 bases spanning the gap.

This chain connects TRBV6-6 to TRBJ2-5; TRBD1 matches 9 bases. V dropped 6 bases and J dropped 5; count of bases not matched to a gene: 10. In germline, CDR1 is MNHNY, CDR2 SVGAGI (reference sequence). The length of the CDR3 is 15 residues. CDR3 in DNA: TGTGCCAGCAGCCAAGCGACAGGGGGAAGCGAGACCCAGTACTTC. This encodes CASSQATGGSETQYF.

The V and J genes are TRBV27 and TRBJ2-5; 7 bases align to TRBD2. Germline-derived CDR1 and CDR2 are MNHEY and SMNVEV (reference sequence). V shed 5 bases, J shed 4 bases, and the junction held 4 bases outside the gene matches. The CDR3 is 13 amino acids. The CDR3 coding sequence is TGTGCCAGCAGTATCATAGCGGGAGAGACCCAGTACTTC. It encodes CASSIIAGETQYF.

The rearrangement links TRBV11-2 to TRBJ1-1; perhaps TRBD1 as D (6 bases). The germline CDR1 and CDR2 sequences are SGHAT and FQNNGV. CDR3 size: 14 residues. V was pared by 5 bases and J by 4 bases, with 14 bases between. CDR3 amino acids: CASSPAGGSTEAFF. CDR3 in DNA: TGTGCCAGCAGCCCCGCTGGGGGCAGCACTGAAGCTTTCTTT.

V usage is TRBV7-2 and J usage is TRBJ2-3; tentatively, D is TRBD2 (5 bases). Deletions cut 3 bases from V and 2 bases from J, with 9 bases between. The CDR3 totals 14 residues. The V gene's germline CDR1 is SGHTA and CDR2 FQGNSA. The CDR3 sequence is CASSLDSFTDTQYF. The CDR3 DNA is TGTGCCAGCAGCTTGGACTCATTCACAGATACGCAGTATTTT.

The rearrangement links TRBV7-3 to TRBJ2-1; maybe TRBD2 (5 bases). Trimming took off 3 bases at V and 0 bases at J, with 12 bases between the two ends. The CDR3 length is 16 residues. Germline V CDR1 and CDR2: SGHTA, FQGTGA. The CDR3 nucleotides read TGTGCCAGCAGCTTTAGCGTACAGAGCTCCTACAATGAGCAGTTCTTC. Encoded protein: CASSFSVQSSYNEQFF.

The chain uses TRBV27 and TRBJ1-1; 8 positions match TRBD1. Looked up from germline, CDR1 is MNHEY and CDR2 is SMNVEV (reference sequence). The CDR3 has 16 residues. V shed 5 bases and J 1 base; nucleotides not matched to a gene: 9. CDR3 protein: CASSPGQGLSNTEAFF. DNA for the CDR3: TGTGCCAGCAGTCCCGGACAGGGCCTGTCGAACACTGAAGCTTTCTTT.

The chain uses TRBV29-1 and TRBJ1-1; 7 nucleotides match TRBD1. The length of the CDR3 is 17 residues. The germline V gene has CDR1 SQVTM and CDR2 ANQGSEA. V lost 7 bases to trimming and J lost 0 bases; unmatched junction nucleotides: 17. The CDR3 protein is CSGYRGQGPRMNTEAFF. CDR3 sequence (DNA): TGCAGCGGATACAGGGGTCAGGGTCCGCGGATGAACACTGAAGCTTTCTTT.

The CDR3 nucleotides are TGTGCCAGCAGCTTAGTACGGCGGGGAACCTACGAGCAGTACTTC. It encodes CASSLVRRGTYEQYF. The chain uses TRBV13 and TRBJ2-7; tentative D call: TRBD2 (6 bases). V was trimmed by 1 base and J by 2 bases, leaving 12 bases between them. This CDR3 is 15 amino acids long. The V gene's germline CDR1 is PRHDT and CDR2 FYEKMQ (reference sequence).